This T cell receptor beta chain originates from a study of blood T cells in healthy people across ages. Primed by a sample-barcoded 5' primer and a J-beta primer mix, a second PCR proceeded for roughly 7 to 12 cycles. Unique molecular identifiers of 12 random nucleotides labeled each cDNA. TCRdb fed the 5' RACE reads into MiXCR, producing one record per CDR3 protein. The sample has some 1.5 million distinct CDR3 sequences; roughly 27% are singletons. CDR1 SGDLS and CDR2 YYNGEE come from the germline V gene. This CDR3 is 12 amino acids long. This clonotype was recorded many times. Its matching antigen is unknown. Mismatch with germline at one junction end may stem from a read error. Study-wide results and caveats: Unsorted PBMCs blocked a conclusive comparison of naive and antigen-experienced cells. Changes in expanded clonotypes were possibly confounded, as the CMV status of donors was unknown. Estimated diversity across one million T cells was deemed an underestimate.

The TCR was taken from a woman under 40 in good health. The V and J genes are TRBV9 and TRBJ2-7, with 8 bases fitting TRBD1. Sequenced: blood. CDR3 DNA: TGCGCCAGCAGTGGACAGGGCTACGAGCAGTACTTC. It specifies CASSGQGYEQYF.